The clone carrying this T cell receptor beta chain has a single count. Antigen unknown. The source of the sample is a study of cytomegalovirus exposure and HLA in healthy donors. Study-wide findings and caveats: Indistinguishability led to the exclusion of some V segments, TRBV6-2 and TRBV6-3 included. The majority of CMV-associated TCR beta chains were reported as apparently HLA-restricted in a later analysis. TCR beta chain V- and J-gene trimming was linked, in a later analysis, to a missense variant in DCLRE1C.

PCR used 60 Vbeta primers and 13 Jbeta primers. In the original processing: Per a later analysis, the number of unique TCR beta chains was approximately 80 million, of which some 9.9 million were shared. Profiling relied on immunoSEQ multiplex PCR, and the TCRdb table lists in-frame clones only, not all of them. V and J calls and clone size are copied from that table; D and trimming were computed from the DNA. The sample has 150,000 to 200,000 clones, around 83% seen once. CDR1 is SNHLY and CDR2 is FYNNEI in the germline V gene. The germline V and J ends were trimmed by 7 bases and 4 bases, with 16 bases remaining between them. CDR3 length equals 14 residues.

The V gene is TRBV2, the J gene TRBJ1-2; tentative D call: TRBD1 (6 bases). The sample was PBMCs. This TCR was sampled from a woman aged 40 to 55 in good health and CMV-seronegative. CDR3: CASTEGGRGYGYTF. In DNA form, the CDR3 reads TGTGCCAGCACCGAAGGCGGCAGGGGCTATGGCTACACCTTC.